Below, 21 T cell receptor beta chains from the same sample are listed, as sequenced in a study of molecular identifiers for immune sequencing clone quantification. TCRdb reanalysed the PCR reads using MiXCR and keeps one entry per CDR3 protein. The sample has 550,000 to 750,000 distinct CDR3 sequences; 15% to 20% are singletons. The sample consisted of naive CD8+ T cells from blood, with Jurkat cell RNA spiked in. Subset: FACS-sorted CD8+CD4-CCR7+CD45RA+ naive T cells. These receptor sequences come from a human donor in good health. Some libraries in this study had Jurkat cell RNA spiked in.

Many counts were recorded for this clonotype. CDR3 in DNA: TGCGCCAGCAGCCAAGAAGGGGACAGTCTTAATTCACCCCTCCACTTT. Protein: CASSQEGDSLNSPLHF. The chain combines TRBV4-1 with TRBJ1-6, with 7 bases lining up with TRBD1. J lost 6 bases, V lost 0 bases, and 5 bases had no gene match. The CDR3 extends over 16 amino acids. The germline V gene has CDR1 MGHRA and CDR2 YSYEKL.

The chain links TRBV6-2 or TRBV6-3 to TRBJ2-7; 11 nucleotides agree with TRBD2. The CDR3 is 16 amino acids. Germline values: CDR1 MNHEY, CDR2 SVGEGT. Trimming cost V 5 bases and J 0 bases; bases outside gene matches: 6. The CDR3 loop is CASSPLSGGDSYEQYF. For the CDR3, the DNA is TGTGCCAGCAGTCCCCTTAGCGGGGGGGACTCCTACGAGCAGTACTTC.

This rearrangement joins TRBV4-1 to TRBJ2-1; 10 positions match TRBD2. CDR3 length: 16 residues. With V trimmed by 1 base and J by 8 bases, 8 bases remained unmatched. Per the germline V gene, CDR1 is MGHRA and CDR2 is YSYEKL. In DNA, the CDR3 is TGCGCCAGCAGCCAAGTGGTGCTAGCGGGAGTTTATGAGCAGTTCTTC. Translation gives CASSQVVLAGVYEQFF.

This clonotype was detected ten times or more. J is TRBJ2-7 and V is TRBV7-2, with TRBD1 matching over 7 bases. J lost 0 bases, V lost 5 bases, and 10 bases had no gene match. The CDR3 extends over 16 amino acids. Germline V gives CDR1 SGHTA, CDR2 FQGNSA. The CDR3 nucleotides are TGTGCCAGCAGCCACACCGAACAGGGGAGCTCCTACGAGCAGTACTTC. It translates to CASSHTEQGSSYEQYF. Together with reference TRBV7-2 and TRBJ2-7, the CDR3 gives the full variable domain: GAGVSQSPSNKVTEKGKDVELRCDPISGHTALYWYRQSLGQGLEFLIYFQGNSAPDKSGLPSDRFSAERTGGSVSTLTIQRTQQEDSAVYLCASSHTEQGSSYEQYFGPGTRLTVT.

The chain recombines TRBV12-3 or TRBV12-4 with TRBJ2-3; TRBD2 agrees at 13 bases. This CDR3 region has 18 residues. V shed 7 bases and J 3 bases; nucleotides not matched to a gene: 13. CDR3 in DNA: TGTGCCAGCACCCTTCCGGGACTAGCGGGGACGGGGACAGATACGCAGTATTTT. The encoded protein is CASTLPGLAGTGTDTQYF.

This clonotype has a count of ten or more. This rearrangement joins TRBV6-5 to TRBJ2-2; TRBD2 is a possible D gene (5 bases). Looked up from germline, CDR1 is MNHEY and CDR2 is SVGAGI. The germline V and J ends were trimmed by 0 bases and 1 base, with 12 bases remaining between them. This CDR3 spans 17 amino acids. The chain's CDR3 is CASSYSRGAGNTGELFF. CDR3 nucleotide sequence: TGTGCCAGCAGTTACTCGAGAGGTGCGGGGAACACCGGGGAGCTGTTTTTT.

This clonotype was recorded at least ten times. The rearrangement links TRBV10-3 to TRBJ1-1; D possibly corresponds to TRBD1 (5 bases). Trimming took 8 bases from V and 0 from J, leaving 13 bases between them. Germline CDR1 is ENHRY and CDR2 is SYGVKD. The CDR3 contains 14 residues. CDR3: CAIRQDTLNTEAFF. In nucleotides, the CDR3 is TGTGCCATCCGGCAGGACACCTTGAACACTGAAGCTTTCTTT.

J is TRBJ2-7 and V is TRBV4-1; TRBD1 matches 10 bases. Per the germline V gene, CDR1 is MGHRA and CDR2 is YSYEKL. Trimming cost V 3 bases and J 1 base; bases outside gene matches: 3. This CDR3 spans 15 amino acids. CDR3 amino acids: CASSQTGQGSYEQYF. CDR3 DNA: TGCGCCAGCAGCCAGACGGGACAGGGGTCCTACGAGCAGTACTTC.

This clonotype was observed at least ten times. The V and J genes are TRBV5-6 and TRBJ2-7; D call uncertain. Germline V CDR1 and CDR2: SGHDT, YYEEEE. This CDR3 region has 11 residues. V lost 0 bases, J lost 5 bases, and 3 bases lay in between. The CDR3 DNA reads TGTGCCAGCAGCTTGGAGAACGAGCAGTACTTC. This gives the protein CASSLENEQYF.

The V call is TRBV7-9, the J call TRBJ2-1, with 9 bases that match TRBD2. V shed 5 bases, J shed 7 bases, and the junction held 9 bases outside the gene matches. CDR1 SEHNR and CDR2 FQNEAQ come from the germline V gene (reference sequence). The CDR3 has 15 residues. In DNA form, the CDR3 reads TGTGCCAGCAGCGGCTCCGGGACTAGCATGAATGAGCAGTTCTTC. This gives the protein CASSGSGTSMNEQFF.

The J gene is TRBJ2-7, the V gene TRBV15; D might be TRBD1 (5 bases). This CDR3 region has 12 residues. Trimming cost V 5 bases and J 3 bases, with 8 bases left between them. Germline V gives CDR1 LNHNV, CDR2 YYDKDF (reference sequence). The CDR3 spells CATSLDSYEQYF. DNA of the CDR3: TGTGCCACCAGCCTAGACAGCTACGAGCAGTACTTC. The complete variable domain, with remaining parts taken from reference TRBV15 and TRBJ2-7, reads DAMVIQNPRYQVTQFGKPVTLSCSQTLNHNVMYWYQQKSSQAPKLLFHYYDKDFNNEADTPDNFQSRRPNTSFCFLDIRSPGLGDTAMYLCATSLDSYEQYFGPGTRLTVT.

For this clonotype: A much larger clone lies one base from this, so it may be a read error. CDR3 amino acids: CASSQEYSQPNQPQHF. In DNA, the CDR3 is TGCGCCAGCAGCCAAGAATATTCCCAACCCAATCAGCCCCAGCATTTT. J is TRBJ1-5 and V is TRBV4-3, with unresolved D. V was clipped by 0 bases and J by 3 bases, with 12 bases between them. In germline, CDR1 is LGHNA, CDR2 YSLEER. CDR3 size: 16 residues.

The V call is TRBV18, the J call TRBJ1-5; TRBD1 is a possible D gene (5 bases). V was clipped by 1 base and J by 0 bases, with 7 bases between them. The CDR3 totals 15 residues. Per the germline V gene, CDR1 is KGHSH and CDR2 is LQKENI. The CDR3 DNA sequence: TGTGCCAGCTCACCACGGGACGCTAGCAATCAGCCCCAGCATTTT. Protein: CASSPRDASNQPQHF. The variable domain in full, with the rest retrieved from reference TRBV18 and TRBJ1-5, is NAGVMQNPRHLVRRRGQEARLRCSPMKGHSHVYWYRQLPEEGLKFMVYLQKENIIDESGMPKERFSAEFPKEGPSILRIQQVVRGDSAAYFCASSPRDASNQPQHFGDGTRLSIL.

This clonotype was observed a few times. The chain joins TRBV12-3 or TRBV12-4 to TRBJ1-1, with D hard to call. The V end lost 0 bases, the J end lost 7 bases, and 6 bases lay between the germline ends. CDR3 length equals 12 residues. The CDR3 loop is CASSLAVVEAFF. The CDR3 DNA reads TGTGCCAGCAGTTTAGCGGTAGTTGAAGCTTTCTTT.

At least ten counts were recorded for this clonotype. The V gene is TRBV2, the J gene TRBJ2-3; tentative D call: TRBD1 (5 bases). The CDR3 covers 18 residues. The V gene lost 1 base and the J gene lost 2 bases, with 19 bases spanning the gap. Germline values: CDR1 SNHLY, CDR2 FYNNEI. CDR3 DNA sequence: TGTGCCAGCAGTGAAGACCAGCACAGGTCGGCTAACACAGATACGCAGTATTTT. As protein: CASSEDQHRSANTDTQYF.

With respect to this clonotype: With a much larger clone just one base away, this may be a read error. The rearrangement joins TRBV10-2 to TRBJ1-1, with a possible D match to TRBD1 (5 bases). Germline CDR1 and CDR2: WSHSY and SAAADI. There are 12 residues in the CDR3. The DNA of the CDR3 is TGCGCCAGCAGTGTGGGGCAGATGGAAGCTTCCTTT. Translated: CASSVGQMEASF.

This clonotype has only a few counts. V gene TRBV6-5 combines with J gene TRBJ1-1; D unclear. The germline gives CDR1 MNHEY, CDR2 SVGAGI. The V end was cut by 6 bases, the J end by 4 bases, with 15 bases between. The CDR3 runs to 14 residues. CDR3 nucleotide sequence: TGTGCCAGCAGCGTTGCCCCATGGGGCACTGAAGCTTTCTTT. Translated: CASSVAPWGTEAFF.

Worth noting for this clonotype: A read error may be the cause here, since a much bigger clone is one base away. This chain links TRBV19 with TRBJ1-5; D unclear. This CDR3 comprises 15 residues. Trimming cost V 3 bases and J 3 bases, with 12 bases left between them. Germline values: CDR1 LNHDA, CDR2 SQIVND (reference sequence). The CDR3 nucleotides read TGTGCCAGTAGTATCGCCTTTAAGACCAATCAGCCCCAGCATTTT. It encodes CASSIAFKTNQPQHF.

This clonotype was detected a few times. The chain links TRBV15 to TRBJ2-7; 14 bases agree with TRBD2. The CDR3 spans 19 residues. V lost 3 bases to trimming and J lost 4 bases; unmatched junction nucleotides: 14. In germline, CDR1 is LNHNV, CDR2 YYDKDF (reference sequence). CDR3 protein: CATSSAGLAGAQNPYEQYF. CDR3 nucleotide sequence: TGTGCCACCAGCAGCGCGGGACTAGCGGGGGCCCAAAACCCTTACGAGCAGTACTTC.

Details on this clonotype: A junction end diverges from the germline sequence, so it may reflect a read error. The V and J genes are TRBV15 and TRBJ2-5, with unresolved D. The germline V gene encodes CDR1 LNHNV and CDR2 YYDKDF (reference sequence). The CDR3 sequence is 12 residues long. CDR3 sequence reads: CATGSKEETQYF. CDR3 DNA sequence: TGTGCCACCGGCAGCAAAGAAGAGACCCAGTACTTC. Supplemented by reference TRBV15 and TRBJ2-5, the full variable domain reads DAMVIQNPRYQVTQFGKPVTLSCSQTLNHNVMYWYQQKSSQAPKLLFHYYDKDFNNEADTPDNFQSRRPNTSFCFLDIRSPGLGDTAMYLCATGSKEETQYFGPGTRLLVL.

Comment on this clonotype: Its ends do not fully match the called genes, so a read error is possible. The rearrangement joins TRBV5-8 to TRBJ2-1, with 7 bases aligning to TRBD2. CDR1 is SGHTS, CDR2 YDEGEE, per germline. The CDR3 runs 15 residues. CDR3 DNA sequence: TGTGCCAGCACCGCGAGCGGGAACTGGTACAATGAGCAGCTCTTC. It translates to CASTASGNWYNEQLF. Looking up the rest from reference TRBV5-8 and TRBJ2-1 gives the full variable domain: EAGVTQSPTHLIKTRGQQATLRCSPISGHTSVYWYQQALGLGLQFLLWYDEGEERNRGNFPPRFSGRQFPNYSSELNVNALELEDSALYLCASTASGNWYNEQLFGPGTRLTVL.